This T cell receptor beta chain is from a study of blood T cell repertoires in COVID-19. Across the study: From the United States, Italy and Spain came samples of acute and convalescent COVID-19. In each case, the material was cDNA or gDNA derived from T cells, B-cell-depleted T cells, or PBMCs.

Produced via immunoSEQ multiplex PCR; TCRdb's table is partial and in-frame only. The table records under 150,000 clones, roughly 81% of them present only once. V lost 6 bases to trimming and J lost 3 bases; unmatched junction nucleotides: 5. The CDR3 has 14 amino acids. In germline, CDR1 is GTSNPN, CDR2 SVGIG (reference sequence). Sequences were obtained from peripheral blood. This clonotype originated in a man in his forties with acute or convalescent COVID-19. This chain joins TRBV30 and TRBJ1-2; 12 bases are shared with TRBD1. The CDR3 here is CACIGTGGDYGYTF. DNA for the CDR3: TGTGCCTGTATCGGGACAGGGGGCGACTATGGCTACACCTTC.